The 30 T cell receptor beta chains presented below share a single source sample, sequenced in a study of blood T cell repertoires in COVID-19. The protocol was immunoSEQ multiplex PCR, while the TCRdb copy is restricted to in-frame clones and leaves out a portion. The sample has around 70,000 clones, approximately 89% seen once; the top ten hold 2.6%. Material: peripheral blood. The origin of the receptors is a man aged 50-60 years with COVID-19, enrolled during active disease.

The V gene is TRBV28, the J gene TRBJ2-3; TRBD1 matches at 8 bases. In germline, CDR1 is MDHEN, CDR2 SYDVKM. The CDR3 covers 16 residues. The ends lost 7 bases at V and 1 base at J; junction bases unmatched: 10. DNA for the CDR3: TGTGCCAGCACCCTAATCAGGGGGCCTGGCACAGATACGCAGTATTTT. Amino acid sequence: CASTLIRGPGTDTQYF.

The genes are TRBV6-2 or TRBV6-3 and TRBJ1-5, with TRBD1 as a possible D gene (5 bases). V was cut by 0 bases and J by 6 bases, with 15 bases left in between. The germline V gene has CDR1 MNHEY and CDR2 SVGEGT. The CDR3 has 16 residues. In DNA, the CDR3 is TGTGCCAGCAGTTACTCGAGCAACAGGATCGCTCAGCCCCAGCATTTT. Its protein product is CASSYSSNRIAQPQHF.

J is TRBJ1-4 and V is TRBV19; D gene unclear. Germline values: CDR1 LNHDA, CDR2 SQIVND (reference sequence). The CDR3 spans 13 residues. Trimming removed 3 bases at V and 7 bases at J, with 9 bases between. As DNA, the CDR3 is TGTGCCAGTAGTATGAGCATCGGTGAAAAACTGTTTTTT. It specifies CASSMSIGEKLFF. Looking up the rest from reference TRBV19 and TRBJ1-4 gives the full variable domain: DGGITQSPKYLFRKEGQNVTLSCEQNLNHDAMYWYRQDPGQGLRLIYYSQIVNDFQKGDIAEGYSVSREKKESFPLTVTSAQKNPTAFYLCASSMSIGEKLFFGSGTQLSVL.

The chain's CDR3 is CASSPGGGQETQYF. In DNA form, the CDR3 reads TGTGCCAGCAGCCCCGGGGGAGGGCAAGAGACCCAGTACTTC. The V call is TRBV3-1 (or the pseudogene TRBV3-2), the J call TRBJ2-5; TRBD2 matches at 7 bases. This CDR3 is 14 amino acids long. The trim removed 4 bases at V and 2 bases at J, leaving 4 bases unmatched. Germline CDR1 and CDR2: LGHDT and YNNKEL (reference sequence).

The chain links TRBV9 to TRBJ2-3; no clear D. V shed 0 bases and J shed 4 bases, with 6 bases lying between them. Germline lookup yields CDR1 SGDLS and CDR2 YYNGEE. This CDR3 spans 13 amino acids. As DNA, the CDR3 is TGTGCCAGCAGCGTAGTATTCGCAGATACGCAGTATTTT. Protein product: CASSVVFADTQYF.

Only a few counts were recorded for this clone. This chain uses TRBV14 with TRBJ1-2; weak D call: TRBD1 (6 bases). Per germline, CDR1 SGHDN and CDR2 FVKESK. The CDR3 covers 13 residues. Trimming left V 1 base short and J 3 bases short, with 6 bases between. The CDR3 nucleotides read TGTGCCAGCAGCCAAGGACAGGACTATGGCTACACCTTC. Protein sequence: CASSQGQDYGYTF.

The chain has TRBV9 and TRBJ2-1; unclear D gene. CDR3 length: 10 amino acids. Germline CDR1 is SGDLS and CDR2 is YYNGEE. Trimming removed 10 bases at V and 9 bases at J, with 11 bases between. In DNA, the CDR3 is TGTGCCGGTTCTAGAGGTGAGCAGTTCTTC. Translated: CAGSRGEQFF.

The chain carries TRBV19 and TRBJ1-4; 8 bases fit TRBD1. Germline V gene data show CDR1 as LNHDA and CDR2 as SQIVND (reference sequence). J lost 8 bases, V lost 2 bases, and 10 bases had no gene match. There are 16 residues in the CDR3. As DNA, the CDR3 is TGTGCCAGTAGTATAAACGTCGGACAGGGTGGAGAAAAACTGTTTTTT. Translation gives CASSINVGQGGEKLFF.

By its share, this clone is large. The rearrangement joins TRBV4-3 to TRBJ1-3; no reliable D call. The CDR3 has 18 residues. Looked up from germline, CDR1 is LGHNA and CDR2 is YSLEER. V was shortened by 0 bases and J by 4 bases, with 19 bases between the two germline ends. CDR3 in DNA: TGCGCCAGCAGCCAAGATAGTCAGACCTCGGGAGCGGGAAACACCATATATTTT. Amino acid sequence: CASSQDSQTSGAGNTIYF.

The V gene is TRBV4-2, the J gene TRBJ2-1; unclear D gene. V was cut by 3 bases and J by 5 bases, with 8 bases left in between. The germline CDR1 and CDR2 sequences are LGHNA and YNFKEQ. This CDR3 has 13 amino acids. The CDR3 sequence: CASSQVADNEQFF. The DNA of the CDR3 is TGTGCCAGCAGCCAGGTAGCAGACAATGAGCAGTTCTTC.

The chain joins TRBV19 to TRBJ2-2, with a possible D match to TRBD1 (6 bases). V shed 8 bases and J shed 4 bases, with 17 bases lying between them. The CDR3 is 15 amino acids. Per the germline V gene, CDR1 is LNHDA and CDR2 is SQIVND (reference sequence). The CDR3 region is CASSVRGQSTGELFF. CDR3 nucleotides: TGTGCCAGTTCTGTACGCGGACAGAGCACCGGGGAGCTGTTTTTT. Supplemented by reference TRBV19 and TRBJ2-2, the full variable domain reads DGGITQSPKYLFRKEGQNVTLSCEQNLNHDAMYWYRQDPGQGLRLIYYSQIVNDFQKGDIAEGYSVSREKKESFPLTVTSAQKNPTAFYLCASSVRGQSTGELFFGEGSRLTVL.

This clone was observed a single time. This chain connects TRBV6-2 or TRBV6-3 to TRBJ2-7; TRBD2 might be the D (6 bases). Trimming removed 0 bases from V and 3 bases from J, with 15 bases in between. The CDR3 is 16 residues long. Germline CDR1 is MNHEY and CDR2 is SVGEGT. This CDR3 is CASSYSLASDYYEQYF. For the CDR3, the DNA is TGTGCCAGCAGTTACTCGCTGGCTAGCGACTACTACGAGCAGTACTTC.

The chain couples TRBV19 to TRBJ2-5, with 11 bases fitting TRBD2. Germline V gives CDR1 LNHDA, CDR2 SQIVND (reference sequence). The CDR3 runs 14 residues. The V gene end was trimmed by 5 bases and the J gene end by 7 bases; junction bases not matched to a gene: 6. DNA for the CDR3: TGTGCCAGTAGTGGCCTAGCGGGAGGAGTGACCCAGTACTTC. Translated: CASSGLAGGVTQYF. The complete variable domain, with remaining parts taken from reference TRBV19 and TRBJ2-5, reads DGGITQSPKYLFRKEGQNVTLSCEQNLNHDAMYWYRQDPGQGLRLIYYSQIVNDFQKGDIAEGYSVSREKKESFPLTVTSAQKNPTAFYLCASSGLAGGVTQYFGPGTRLLVL.

The chain uses TRBV6-5 and TRBJ1-2; 7 nucleotides agree with TRBD1. V gave up 6 bases and J gave up 2 bases; unmatched junction bases: 6. This CDR3 comprises 14 residues. CDR1 is MNHEY and CDR2 is SVGAGI in the germline V gene. The CDR3 DNA sequence: TGTGCCAGCAGCAACGGACAGGCGAACTATGGCTACACCTTC. Translating it yields CASSNGQANYGYTF.

This clone was detected a few times. The V gene is TRBV5-6, the J gene TRBJ1-1, with D perhaps TRBD1 (6 bases). Trimming took off 4 bases at V and 10 bases at J, with 17 bases between the two ends. This CDR3 is built from 13 residues. Germline lookup yields CDR1 SGHDT and CDR2 YYEEEE. This CDR3 reads CASSTVQGWGAFF. CDR3 nucleotide sequence: TGTGCCAGCAGCACGGTACAGGGATGGGGAGCTTTCTTT.

V usage is TRBV7-2 and J usage is TRBJ1-3; 8 bases match TRBD1. V lost 5 bases to trimming and J lost 3 bases; unmatched junction nucleotides: 6. The CDR3 contains 15 residues. The germline V gene encodes CDR1 SGHTA and CDR2 FQGNSA. CDR3 sequence (DNA): TGTGCCAGCAGCCCCCAGGGGGCGCTTGGAAACACCATATATTTT. It codes for CASSPQGALGNTIYF.

The chain recombines TRBV11-3 with TRBJ2-3; 10 nucleotides align to TRBD1. Germline V gene sequence: CDR1 SGHNT, CDR2 YENEEA. This CDR3 comprises 15 residues. Unmatched junction bases numbered 2, after V lost 3 bases and J lost 2 bases. The CDR3 reads CASSLGQGSTDTQYF. Here the CDR3 DNA reads TGTGCCAGCAGCTTGGGACAGGGGTCCACAGATACGCAGTATTTT.

The V call is TRBV6-5, the J call TRBJ1-4; 7 bases line up with TRBD1. The germline gives CDR1 MNHEY, CDR2 SVGAGI. This CDR3 contains 14 residues. V dropped 6 bases and J dropped 0; count of bases not matched to a gene: 1. Here the CDR3 reads CASRGTATNEKLFF. In DNA form, the CDR3 reads TGTGCCAGCAGGGGGACAGCAACTAATGAAAAACTGTTTTTT.

The gene calls are TRBV21-1 and TRBJ1-1; TRBD1 is taken as the D call from the table, unchecked against the DNA. TRBV21-1 is noted as a pseudogene. The CDR3 has 17 residues. The CDR3 DNA reads TGTGCCAGCATCTCCGGGACAGAATCAGAAGTGAACACTGAAGCTTTCTTT. Its protein product is CASISGTESEVNTEAFF.

V and J are TRBV15 and TRBJ1-5; D ambiguous. Trimming left V 3 bases short and J 4 bases short, with 7 bases between. Germline V gives CDR1 LNHNV, CDR2 YYDKDF (reference sequence). There are 13 residues in the CDR3. CDR3 amino acids: CATSRTGNQPQHF. In DNA, the CDR3 is TGTGCCACCAGCAGGACGGGGAATCAGCCCCAGCATTTT. Drawing the rest from reference TRBV15 and TRBJ1-5, the complete variable domain is DAMVIQNPRYQVTQFGKPVTLSCSQTLNHNVMYWYQQKSSQAPKLLFHYYDKDFNNEADTPDNFQSRRPNTSFCFLDIRSPGLGDTAMYLCATSRTGNQPQHFGDGTRLSIL.

The chain has TRBV3-1 (or the pseudogene TRBV3-2) and TRBJ1-6; 8 bases map to TRBD1. Germline lookup yields CDR1 LGHDT and CDR2 YNNKEL (reference sequence). Trimming at V came to 1 base and at J to 6 bases, leaving 11 bases not matched to a gene. The CDR3 runs to 18 residues. CDR3 amino acids: CASSQAGTGLRGNSPLHF. The CDR3, as DNA: TGTGCCAGCAGCCAAGCCGGGACAGGTCTGAGGGGTAATTCACCCCTCCACTTT.

This sequence joins TRBV5-6 and TRBJ2-1, with TRBD1 matching over 8 bases. The CDR3 has 17 amino acids. The germline gives CDR1 SGHDT, CDR2 YYEEEE. Trimming took 1 base from V and 7 from J; bases not matched to a gene: 13. CDR3 in DNA: TGTGCCAGCAGCTTGAAGAGTGCCAGGGGGCGCAAAAATGAGCAGTTCTTC. This encodes CASSLKSARGRKNEQFF.

The V gene is TRBV7-3, the J gene TRBJ2-5, with D perhaps TRBD1 (6 bases). Looked up from germline, CDR1 is SGHTA and CDR2 is FQGTGA. The V and J ends lost 5 bases and 5 bases respectively, with 12 bases between them. The CDR3 runs to 13 residues. The CDR3 loop is CASSPTGMETQYF. CDR3 bases: TGTGCCAGCAGCCCTACAGGGATGGAGACCCAGTACTTC.

This rearrangement joins TRBV13 to TRBJ2-7; tentatively, D is TRBD1 (5 bases). V was pared by 0 bases and J by 2 bases, with 14 bases between. CDR3 length: 16 amino acids. In germline, CDR1 is PRHDT, CDR2 FYEKMQ (reference sequence). The CDR3 spells CASSLGTRVDPYEQYF. DNA for the CDR3: TGTGCCAGCAGCTTAGGGACCAGGGTTGACCCCTACGAGCAGTACTTC. Full variable domain (rest looked up from reference TRBV13 and TRBJ2-7): AAGVIQSPRHLIKEKRETATLKCYPIPRHDTVYWYQQGPGQDPQFLISFYEKMQSDKGSIPDRFSAQQFSDYHSELNMSSLELGDSALYFCASSLGTRVDPYEQYFGPGTRLTVT.

J is TRBJ2-7 and V is TRBV4-1, with D possibly being TRBD2 (5 bases). The germline V and J ends were trimmed by 3 bases and 3 bases, with 9 bases remaining between them. This CDR3 comprises 13 residues. CDR1 is MGHRA and CDR2 is YSYEKL in the germline V gene. CDR3 region: CASSQGDYYEQYF. The CDR3 nucleotides read TGCGCCAGCAGCCAGGGAGATTACTACGAGCAGTACTTC.

This rearrangement joins TRBV15 to TRBJ2-3; D call uncertain. V shed 0 bases and J shed 6 bases, with 7 bases lying between them. The CDR3 contains 13 residues. Germline CDR1 is LNHNV and CDR2 is YYDKDF (reference sequence). The CDR3 spells CATSRDRVDTQYF. The CDR3 DNA sequence: TGTGCCACCAGCAGAGATCGCGTGGATACGCAGTATTTT.

The J gene is TRBJ2-3, the V gene TRBV9, with TRBD2 matching over 9 bases. This CDR3 region has 17 residues. J gave up 3 bases and V 2 bases, and 10 bases lay outside the gene matches. CDR1 and CDR2 (germline): SGDLS, YYNGEE. The CDR3 here is CASSVPPSGILTDTQYF. CDR3 DNA sequence: TGTGCCAGCAGCGTCCCCCCTAGCGGGATTTTGACAGATACGCAGTATTTT.

The V and J genes are TRBV5-6 and TRBJ2-5, with 9 bases that match TRBD2. Germline CDR1 is SGHDT and CDR2 is YYEEEE. There are 15 residues in the CDR3. The V gene end was trimmed by 1 base and the J gene end by 4 bases; junction bases not matched to a gene: 5. The CDR3 bases are TGTGCCAGCAGCTTGTTAGCGGGAGATCGAGAGACCCAGTACTTC. It encodes CASSLLAGDRETQYF.

This clone appeared a single time. The CDR3 coding sequence is TGCGCCAGCTCAGGAGGAACGACAGATACGCAGTATTTT. This translates into CASSGGTTDTQYF. The chain links TRBV5-1 to TRBJ2-3; tentative D call: TRBD2 (5 bases). The V gene lost 7 bases and the J gene lost 3 bases, with 12 bases spanning the gap. The CDR3 runs 13 residues. Germline V gene lookup returns CDR1 SGHRS and CDR2 YFSETQ. The entire variable domain, with the rest obtained from reference TRBV5-1 and TRBJ2-3, is as follows: KAGVTQTPRYLIKTRGQQVTLSCSPISGHRSVSWYQQTPGQGLQFLFEYFSETQRNKGNFPGRFSGRQFSNSRSEMNVSTLELGDSALYLCASSGGTTDTQYFGPGTRLTVL.

The rearrangement uses TRBV2 and TRBJ2-1; D might be TRBD2 (6 bases). The CDR3 length is 15 residues. The germline V gene encodes CDR1 SNHLY and CDR2 FYNNEI. V lost 7 bases and J 6 bases, leaving 19 bases between the germline ends. For the CDR3, the DNA is TGTGCCAGCATGGCGTTGGCTAGCGTTGCCAATGAGCAGTTCTTC. This codes for CASMALASVANEQFF.